This entry lists 23 T cell receptor beta chains sequenced from one sample in a study of T cells in localized non-small cell lung cancer. Clones were read by immunoSEQ multiplex PCR, and TCRdb kept only the in-frame ones, dropping some. This table has roughly 34,000 clones, 70% to 90% appearing once. The sample in question was peripheral blood, obtained before any cancer treatment. The source is a male donor at least 60 years old with stage III lung adenocarcinoma.

The genes are TRBV5-1 and TRBJ1-1; weak D call: TRBD1 (6 bases). Looked up from germline, CDR1 is SGHRS and CDR2 is YFSETQ. CDR3 size: 12 residues. Trimming took 4 bases from V and 11 from J, leaving 15 bases between them. The CDR3 protein is CASSAAGVYAFF. CDR3 nucleotides: TGCGCCAGCAGCGCAGCAGGGGTCTATGCTTTCTTT.

This chain uses TRBV30 with TRBJ2-5; D possibly corresponds to TRBD1 (5 bases). CDR3 size: 16 residues. The germline gives CDR1 GTSNPN, CDR2 SVGIG (reference sequence). V gave up 2 bases and J gave up 1 base, with 17 bases separating them. As DNA, the CDR3 is TGTGCCTGGAGTAAGGGGAACAACCGGATCCAAGAGACCCAGTACTTC. Protein sequence: CAWSKGNNRIQETQYF.

The chain has TRBV19 and TRBJ2-2, with D perhaps matching TRBD1 or TRBD2 (5 bases each). V was shortened by 3 bases and J by 6 bases, with 23 bases between the two germline ends. Germline loops: CDR1 LNHDA, CDR2 SQIVND (reference sequence). The CDR3 totals 18 residues. Written as DNA, the CDR3 is TGTGCCAGTAGTATGAACCTCCGGGACCCTACCGGGGCCGGGGAGCTGTTTTTT. Translation gives CASSMNLRDPTGAGELFF.

The chain has TRBV5-6 and TRBJ1-6; D possibly corresponds to TRBD1 (5 bases). This CDR3 region has 17 residues. The ends were cut back, 0 bases at V and 0 bases at J, with 10 bases in the middle. Germline V gene sequence: CDR1 SGHDT, CDR2 YYEEEE. Here the CDR3 DNA reads TGTGCCAGCAGCTTGGGACAGCCCGGCTCCTATAATTCACCCCTCCACTTT. Its translation: CASSLGQPGSYNSPLHF.

This chain uses TRBV11-3 with TRBJ1-1; possibly TRBD1 for D (5 bases). This CDR3 is 12 amino acids long. With 6 bases removed from V and 2 bases from J, the gap between germline ends came to 7 bases. Germline-derived CDR1 and CDR2 are SGHNT and YENEEA. The CDR3 spells CASRGGNTEAFF. CDR3 coding DNA: TGTGCCAGCAGGGGGGGAAACACTGAAGCTTTCTTT.

This chain joins TRBV6-1 and TRBJ1-1; D remains ambiguous. The V end was cut by 7 bases, the J end by 5 bases, with 14 bases between. Germline-derived CDR1 and CDR2 are MNHNS and SASEGT. The length of the CDR3 is 13 residues. The CDR3 region is CASKPSLLTEAFF. CDR3 DNA sequence: TGTGCCAGCAAACCCAGCCTTTTGACTGAAGCTTTCTTT.

The rearrangement joins TRBV30 to TRBJ1-2, with TRBD1 as a possible D gene (5 bases). CDR1 is GTSNPN and CDR2 is SVGIG in the germline V gene (reference sequence). Trimming removed 2 bases at V and 8 bases at J, with 15 bases between. This CDR3 comprises 13 residues. CDR3 sequence (DNA): TGTGCCTGGAGTCCTGGGGGGACGGGAGGCTACACCTTC. Encoded protein: CAWSPGGTGGYTF.

V and J are TRBV7-9 and TRBJ1-2, with 9 bases fitting TRBD1. The CDR3 has 14 residues. Germline V gene lookup returns CDR1 SEHNR and CDR2 FQNEAQ (reference sequence). The V segment lost 5 bases and the J segment 8 bases; nucleotides outside the gene matches: 9. The CDR3 nucleotides are TGTGCCAGCAGCACCCCAACAGGGGGCCGGGGCTACACCTTC. Its translation: CASSTPTGGRGYTF.

This clone has more than one count but fewer than ten. The rearrangement uses TRBV9 and TRBJ1-1; no reliable D call. Germline CDR1 is SGDLS and CDR2 is YYNGEE. This CDR3 has 13 residues. Trimming pared 5 bases from V and 1 base from J, leaving 9 bases between. CDR3 nucleotides: TGTGCCAGCAGAGAGGAGCGGAACACTGAAGCTTTCTTT. Encoded protein: CASREERNTEAFF.

The chain recombines TRBV18 with TRBJ2-1, with D possibly being TRBD1 or TRBD2 (5 bases each). Trimming stripped 1 base from V and 8 bases from J, with 15 bases between. Germline CDR1 and CDR2: KGHSH and LQKENI. The CDR3 sequence is 15 residues long. The DNA of the CDR3 is TGTGCCAGCTCACCACGCAACGCCAGGGACGATGAGCAGTTCTTC. Its translation: CASSPRNARDDEQFF.

The genes are TRBV5-1 and TRBJ1-3; TRBD1 is a possible D gene (6 bases). Germline values: CDR1 SGHRS, CDR2 YFSETQ. Trimming cost V 4 bases and J 0 bases, with 11 bases left between them. The CDR3 covers 15 residues. The CDR3 region is CASSLTGISGNTIYF. The CDR3 coding sequence is TGCGCCAGCAGCCTAACAGGGATCTCTGGAAACACCATATATTTT. Drawing the rest from reference TRBV5-1 and TRBJ1-3, the complete variable domain is KAGVTQTPRYLIKTRGQQVTLSCSPISGHRSVSWYQQTPGQGLQFLFEYFSETQRNKGNFPGRFSGRQFSNSRSEMNVSTLELGDSALYLCASSLTGISGNTIYFGEGSWLTVV.

This chain links TRBV28 with TRBJ1-1; D is uncertain. From germline, CDR1 is MDHEN and CDR2 SYDVKM. With 6 bases removed from V and 1 base from J, the gap between germline ends came to 18 bases. This CDR3 region has 16 residues. The CDR3 here is CASSRYGGERNTEAFF. DNA for the CDR3: TGTGCCAGCAGCCGGTATGGAGGAGAGAGGAACACTGAAGCTTTCTTT.

The rearrangement links TRBV11-3 to TRBJ2-3; the match to TRBD1 covers 9 bases. Trimming at V came to 2 bases and at J to 0 bases, leaving 3 bases not matched to a gene. Germline CDR1 reads SGHNT; CDR2 reads YENEEA. This CDR3 is 16 amino acids long. CDR3 sequence (DNA): TGTGCCAGCAGCTTAAAGACAGGGGGGAGCACAGATACGCAGTATTTT. Translating gives CASSLKTGGSTDTQYF.

The chain couples TRBV5-5 to TRBJ2-3; TRBD2 agrees at 13 bases. This CDR3 has 16 residues. Germline-derived CDR1 and CDR2 are SGHKS and YYEKEE (reference sequence). With 4 bases clipped from V and 8 bases from J, the junction kept 10 bases outside the gene matches. CDR3 bases: TGTGCCAGCAGCGTAGGACTAGCGGGGGCCCAAGGTACGCAGTATTTT. Translated: CASSVGLAGAQGTQYF.

The genes are TRBV5-5 and TRBJ2-7; 9 bases align to TRBD1. From germline, CDR1 is SGHKS and CDR2 YYEKEE (reference sequence). The CDR3 length is 15 residues. V lost 4 bases to trimming and J lost 0 bases; unmatched junction nucleotides: 5. CDR3 protein: CASSLGQGSSYEQYF. The CDR3 DNA reads TGTGCCAGCAGCCTAGGACAGGGGAGCTCCTACGAGCAGTACTTC.

Only a few counts were recorded for this clone. This chain connects TRBV5-1 to TRBJ1-2; no reliable D call. The CDR3 contains 13 residues. Germline V gene sequence: CDR1 SGHRS, CDR2 YFSETQ. V shed 4 bases and J shed 2 bases, with 9 bases lying between them. The CDR3 sequence: CASSPEMNYGYTF. In nucleotides, the CDR3 is TGCGCCAGCAGCCCCGAGATGAACTATGGCTACACCTTC.

V gene TRBV7-9 combines with J gene TRBJ2-7; D is tentatively TRBD1 or TRBD2 (5 bases each). Trimming removed 5 bases at V and 2 bases at J, with 13 bases between. The CDR3 runs 14 residues. Germline assignment: CDR1 SEHNR and CDR2 FQNEAQ (reference sequence). CDR3 nucleotides: TGTGCCAGCAGCCCCCGGGACCCTGCCTACGAGCAGTACTTC. Translation gives CASSPRDPAYEQYF.

CDR3 coding DNA: TGTGCCAGCAGTGGCTTAAGAATGGGCTCTGGGGCCAACGTCCTGACTTTC. This codes for CASSGLRMGSGANVLTF. The chain links TRBV6-1 to TRBJ2-6; D gene unclear. The CDR3 spans 17 residues. Germline loops: CDR1 MNHNS, CDR2 SASEGT. V gave up 4 bases and J gave up 0 bases, with 13 bases separating them.

This clone appeared a few times. CDR3 coding DNA: TGTGCCAGCAGCGCTTACGAGCAGTACTTC. Encoded protein: CASSAYEQYF. The chain is built from TRBV2 and TRBJ2-7; D is unclear. The CDR3 runs 10 residues. Germline CDR1 and CDR2: SNHLY and FYNNEI. With 6 bases removed from V and 4 bases from J, the gap between germline ends came to 4 bases.

The chain carries TRBV11-1 and TRBJ2-1; 7 bases are a match to TRBD2. CDR3 length equals 15 residues. In germline, CDR1 is SGHAT, CDR2 FQDESV (reference sequence). Losses at the gene ends were 3 bases for V and 7 bases for J; bases not matched to a gene: 9. This CDR3 reads CASSFSSSGLNEQFF. The CDR3 nucleotides read TGTGCCAGCAGCTTCTCGTCTAGCGGTTTGAATGAGCAGTTCTTC.

The chain uses TRBV2 and TRBJ2-3; TRBD2 matches 9 bases. J was trimmed by 6 bases and V by 8 bases; bases with no gene match: 12. Per germline, CDR1 SNHLY and CDR2 FYNNEI. The CDR3 runs to 15 residues. CDR3 sequence: CASGGGAGGPDTQYF. The DNA of the CDR3 is TGTGCCAGCGGCGGGGGAGCGGGAGGCCCTGATACGCAGTATTTT.

This clone was observed a few times. V usage is TRBV4-2 and J usage is TRBJ1-5, with unresolved D. Germline CDR1 LGHNA, CDR2 YNFKEQ. Trimming removed 0 bases from V and 0 bases from J, with 0 bases in between. The CDR3 loop spans 13 amino acids. The chain's CDR3 is CASSQDSNQPQHF. In nucleotides, the CDR3 is TGTGCCAGCAGCCAAGATAGCAATCAGCCCCAGCATTTT.

The V call is TRBV6-5, the J call TRBJ1-1, with 7 bases fitting TRBD1. This CDR3 has 13 amino acids. In germline, CDR1 is MNHEY, CDR2 SVGAGI. After removal of 2 bases from V and 6 bases from J, the junction contained 3 bases not matched to a gene. Written as DNA, the CDR3 is TGTGCCAGCAGTTACATGCAGGGGGCTGAAGCTTTCTTT. It translates to CASSYMQGAEAFF.